This T cell receptor (beta chain) was profiled in a study of T cell changes during pregnancy in multiple sclerosis. V gave up 5 bases and J gave up 5 bases, with 13 bases separating them. Germline V gives CDR1 LNHDA, CDR2 SQIVND (reference sequence). The length of the CDR3 is 14 residues. The assay was immunoSEQ multiplex PCR, and TCRdb's table has in-frame clones only and misses some. Of tens of thousands of clones listed, around 90% are singletons. The rearrangement joins TRBV19 to TRBJ1-5; D might be TRBD1 (6 bases). The sequences come from peripheral blood, collected in the first trimester of pregnancy. This TCR was recovered from a female donor in good health, enrolled as a control in a pregnancy study. Written as DNA, the CDR3 is TGTGCCAGTAGTCTTAGGGGGTTGCATCAGCCCCAGCATTTT. This encodes CASSLRGLHQPQHF.